The 17 T cell receptor beta chains listed next were all sequenced from one sample in a study of CD8 T cells in Susac syndrome. Reverse transcription of roughly 0.5 to 1 ug RNA used random hexamers. TCRdb reprocessed the immunoSEQ multiplex PCR reads with MiXCR, giving one entry per CDR3 protein. The sample gives about 300,000 distinct CDR3 sequences, 85% of which show up once; 0.21% is in the top ten. Sequenced: CD8+ T cells from PBMCs. The receptors stem from a human donor with multiple sclerosis.

This clonotype was observed a single time. The rearrangement uses TRBV27 and TRBJ2-7, with 9 positions matching TRBD2. The CDR3 length is 14 residues. V shed 4 bases and J 2 bases; nucleotides not matched to a gene: 3. Germline loops: CDR1 MNHEY, CDR2 SMNVEV (reference sequence). As DNA, the CDR3 is TGTGCCAGCAGTTACGCGGGAGGGCCCTACGAGCAGTACTTC. Its protein product is CASSYAGGPYEQYF.

The chain carries TRBV12-3 or TRBV12-4 and TRBJ2-5; 7 nucleotides agree with TRBD2. J was trimmed by 4 bases and V by 2 bases; bases with no gene match: 7. CDR3 length: 15 amino acids. CDR3 in amino acids: CASSLRGRASETQYF. The CDR3 DNA reads TGTGCCAGCAGTTTAAGAGGGAGGGCCTCAGAGACCCAGTACTTC.

The rearrangement uses TRBV27 and TRBJ1-1; 9 bases align to TRBD1. The V and J ends lost 3 bases and 12 bases, in that order; junction bases with no gene match: 8. Per the germline V gene, CDR1 is MNHEY and CDR2 is SMNVEV (reference sequence). This CDR3 is built from 13 residues. The CDR3 protein is CASSFPGQGATFF. The CDR3 DNA sequence: TGTGCCAGCAGTTTCCCGGGACAGGGTGCGACTTTCTTT.

The genes are TRBV30 and TRBJ2-7; D is undetermined. The germline V and J ends were trimmed by 3 bases and 3 bases, with 6 bases remaining between them. CDR1 and CDR2 (germline): GTSNPN, SVGIG (reference sequence). The CDR3 is made up of 11 amino acids. CDR3 sequence reads: CAWRRNYEQYF. DNA of the CDR3: TGTGCCTGGAGGCGAAACTACGAGCAGTACTTC.

This rearrangement joins TRBV9 to TRBJ2-2, with 10 positions matching TRBD2. The CDR3 spans 15 residues. The germline gives CDR1 SGDLS, CDR2 YYNGEE. V was pared by 4 bases and J by 7 bases, with 7 bases of the junction left unmatched. This CDR3 is CASSPLAGADGELFF. The CDR3 DNA follows: TGTGCCAGCAGCCCGCTAGCGGGAGCGGACGGGGAGCTGTTTTTT.

The sample holds a few counts of this clonotype. The chain carries TRBV5-4 and TRBJ2-2; D might be TRBD2 (6 bases). V lost 0 bases and J 0 bases, leaving 12 bases between the germline ends. The CDR3 spans 17 residues. In germline, CDR1 is SGHNT, CDR2 YYREEE (reference sequence). The CDR3 DNA reads TGTGCCAGCAGCTTGGTCGGGCTAGCGACGAACACCGGGGAGCTGTTTTTT. This sequence encodes CASSLVGLATNTGELFF. The full variable domain, completed using reference TRBV5-4 and TRBJ2-2, is ETGVTQSPTHLIKTRGQQVTLRCSSQSGHNTVSWYQQALGQGPQFIFQYYREEENGRGNFPPRFSGLQFPNYSSELNVNALELDDSALYLCASSLVGLATNTGELFFGEGSRLTVL.

The V call is TRBV24-1, the J call TRBJ2-1; the D gene is possibly TRBD2 (6 bases). CDR1 is KGHDR, CDR2 SFDVKD, per germline. This CDR3 has 14 amino acids. With 6 bases removed from V and 9 bases from J, the gap between germline ends came to 17 bases. CDR3 in DNA: TGTGCCACCAGTACGGGGGAGTATACAAGTGAGCAGTTCTTC. As protein: CATSTGEYTSEQFF.

V is TRBV27 and J is TRBJ2-1, with 13 bases aligning to TRBD2. This CDR3 is 19 amino acids long. Germline CDR1 is MNHEY and CDR2 is SMNVEV (reference sequence). Trimming cost V 0 bases and J 10 bases; bases outside gene matches: 15. CDR3 coding DNA: TGTGCCAGCAGTTTATCAGTCCTCGCGGGTGGACTAGCGGGAGAGGAGCAGTTCTTC. It is translated as CASSLSVLAGGLAGEEQFF.

The V call is TRBV25-1, the J call TRBJ2-3; D may be TRBD1 or TRBD2 (5 bases each). The germline V and J ends were trimmed by 7 bases and 5 bases, with 22 bases remaining between them. The CDR3 runs to 16 residues. Germline values: CDR1 MGHDK, CDR2 SYGVNS. CDR3 bases: TGTGCCAGCATTCTACCGGGACCCCAAAGGGTAGATACGCAGTATTTT. Its protein is CASILPGPQRVDTQYF.

This clonotype has just a few counts. The rearrangement joins TRBV29-1 to TRBJ1-1; TRBD1 aligns across 7 bases. V gave up 7 bases and J gave up 5 bases; unmatched junction bases: 13. The CDR3 has 14 residues. CDR1 and CDR2 (germline): SQVTM, ANQGSEA. DNA for the CDR3: TGCAGCGGGACCTCAGGGGGGAAGGGGACTGAAGCTTTCTTT. Its protein product is CSGTSGGKGTEAFF.

The rearrangement links TRBV28 to TRBJ1-1, with 7 bases aligning to TRBD1. CDR1 is MDHEN and CDR2 is SYDVKM in the germline V gene. This CDR3 comprises 13 residues. The trim removed 6 bases at V and 6 bases at J, leaving 7 bases unmatched. The CDR3 protein is CASSPQGKAEAFF. As DNA, the CDR3 is TGTGCCAGCAGCCCACAGGGGAAGGCTGAAGCTTTCTTT. The full variable domain, its missing parts supplied by reference TRBV28 and TRBJ1-1, is DVKVTQSSRYLVKRTGEKVFLECVQDMDHENMFWYRQDPGLGLRLIYFSYDVKMKEKGDIPEGYSVSREKKERFSLILESASTNQTSMYLCASSPQGKAEAFFGQGTRLTVV.

The chain combines TRBV2 with TRBJ2-2; 10 positions match TRBD1. This CDR3 has 16 amino acids. Germline-derived CDR1 and CDR2 are SNHLY and FYNNEI. Losses at the gene ends were 8 bases for V and 4 bases for J; bases not matched to a gene: 10. CDR3: CASGGTGASFTGELFF. CDR3 bases: TGTGCCAGCGGCGGGACAGGGGCCTCGTTCACCGGGGAGCTGTTTTTT.

The chain couples TRBV19 to TRBJ2-7, with 8 bases matching TRBD1. Germline values: CDR1 LNHDA, CDR2 SQIVND (reference sequence). The CDR3 length is 14 residues. Trimming at V came to 7 bases and at J to 3 bases, leaving 8 bases not matched to a gene. Written as DNA, the CDR3 is TGTGCCAGTAAAGGAGGACAGGGAAACTACGAGCAGTACTTC. Translated, it gives CASKGGQGNYEQYF.

The V and J genes are TRBV13 and TRBJ2-5; D unclear. This CDR3 is 14 amino acids long. The V gene lost 0 bases and the J gene lost 9 bases, with 14 bases spanning the gap. Germline CDR1 reads PRHDT; CDR2 reads FYEKMQ (reference sequence). CDR3 coding DNA: TGTGCCAGCAGCTTAGGCCAAACTCACGTGGCCCAGTACTTC. Its protein product is CASSLGQTHVAQYF.

The chain is built from TRBV7-9 and TRBJ2-1, with 8 bases identical to TRBD2. Per the germline V gene, CDR1 is SEHNR and CDR2 is FQNEAQ (reference sequence). V was pared by 3 bases and J by 6 bases, with 4 bases of the junction left unmatched. This CDR3 contains 14 residues. The CDR3 reads CASSFSGSANEQFF. For the CDR3, the DNA is TGTGCCAGCAGCTTCAGCGGGAGTGCCAATGAGCAGTTCTTC. Combining the CDR3 with reference TRBV7-9 and TRBJ2-1 gives the whole variable domain DTGVSQNPRHKITKRGQNVTFRCDPISEHNRLYWYRQTLGQGPEFLTYFQNEAQLEKSRLLSDRFSAERPKGSFSTLEIQRTEQGDSAMYLCASSFSGSANEQFFGPGTRLTVL.

The V and J genes are TRBV29-1 and TRBJ2-7, with D tentatively TRBD1 (5 bases). Germline CDR1 is SQVTM and CDR2 is ANQGSEA. The CDR3 contains 14 residues. With 5 bases removed from V and 0 bases from J, the gap between germline ends came to 14 bases. CDR3 sequence: CSVTRQINSYEQYF. The CDR3 coding sequence is TGCAGCGTTACCCGACAGATAAACTCCTACGAGCAGTACTTC.

This clonotype appeared a single time. This sequence joins TRBV30 and TRBJ1-1, with 7 bases matching TRBD1. The CDR3 covers 13 residues. With V trimmed by 2 bases and J by 4 bases, 4 bases remained unmatched. The germline V gene has CDR1 GTSNPN and CDR2 SVGIG (reference sequence). The CDR3 DNA is TGTGCCTGGAGTCGGTCAGGGGGCACTGAAGCTTTCTTT. This encodes CAWSRSGGTEAFF.